This entry features one T cell receptor beta chain sequence. The CDR3 is made up of 14 amino acids. Germline CDR1 MGHRA, CDR2 YSYEKL. Unmatched junction bases numbered 2, after V lost 1 base and J lost 4 bases. This sample is part of a study of T cell changes during pregnancy in multiple sclerosis. Produced via immunoSEQ multiplex PCR; TCRdb's table is partial and in-frame only. Of under 50,000 clones listed, about 90% are singletons. This sequence originates from a female donor with multiple sclerosis, enrolled in a pregnancy study. The chain has TRBV4-1 and TRBJ2-5, with 8 bases identical to TRBD1. This specimen was CD8+ T cells from peripheral blood mononuclear cells, taken before pregnancy. CDR3 sequence: CASSQVRGPETQYF. CDR3 bases: TGCGCCAGCAGCCAAGTCAGGGGGCCAGAGACCCAGTACTTC.